This T cell receptor (beta chain) originates from a study of blood T cell repertoires in COVID-19. About the study: Samples of COVID-19 (acute and convalescent) were obtained from the United States, Italy and Spain. PBMCs, B-cell-depleted T cells, or T cells provided the cDNA or gDNA that made up the material.

Trimming took 4 bases from V and 1 from J, leaving 10 bases between them. This CDR3 has 13 amino acids. Germline values: CDR1 SQVTM, CDR2 ANQGSEA. As processed by the authors: Amplification from reference gene primers served as the basis for estimated nucleated cell counts. Clones were read by immunoSEQ multiplex PCR, and TCRdb kept only the in-frame ones, dropping some. V and J calls and clone size come straight from that table; D and trimming were deduced from the DNA. Seen here are about 180,000 clones, roughly nine tenths observed once, and the top ten hold under 25%. The chain couples TRBV29-1 to TRBJ1-1; no firm D call. Sample: peripheral blood. The source is a man aged 65 to 85 with active or convalescent COVID-19. The CDR3, as DNA: TGCAGCGTTGCTGACACTTGGAACACTGAAGCTTTCTTT. Its translation: CSVADTWNTEAFF. Drawing the rest from reference TRBV29-1 and TRBJ1-1, the complete variable domain is SAVISQKPSRDICQRGTSLTIQCQVDSQVTMMFWYRQQPGQSLTLIATANQGSEATYESGFVIDKFPISRPNLTFSTLTVSNMSPEDSSIYLCSVADTWNTEAFFGQGTRLTVV.